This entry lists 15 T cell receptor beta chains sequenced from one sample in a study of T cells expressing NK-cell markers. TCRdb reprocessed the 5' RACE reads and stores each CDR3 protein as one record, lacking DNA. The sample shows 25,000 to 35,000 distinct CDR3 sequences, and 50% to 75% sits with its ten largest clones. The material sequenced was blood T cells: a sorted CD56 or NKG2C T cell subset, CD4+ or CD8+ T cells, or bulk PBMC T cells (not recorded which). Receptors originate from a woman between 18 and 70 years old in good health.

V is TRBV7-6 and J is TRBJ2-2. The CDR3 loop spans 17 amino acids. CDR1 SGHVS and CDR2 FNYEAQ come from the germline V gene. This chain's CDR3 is CASSLRGPVANTGELFF.

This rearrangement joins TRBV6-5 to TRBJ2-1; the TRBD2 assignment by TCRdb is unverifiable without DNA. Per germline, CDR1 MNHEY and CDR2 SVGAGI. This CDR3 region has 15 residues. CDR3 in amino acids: CASSLSGRPYNEQFF.

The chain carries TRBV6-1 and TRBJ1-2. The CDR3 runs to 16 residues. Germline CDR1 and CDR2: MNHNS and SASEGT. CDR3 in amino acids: CASSEVRGQGGYGYTF.

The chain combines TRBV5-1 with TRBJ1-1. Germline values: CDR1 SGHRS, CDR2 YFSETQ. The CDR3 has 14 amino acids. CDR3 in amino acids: CASSSGPRNTEAFF.

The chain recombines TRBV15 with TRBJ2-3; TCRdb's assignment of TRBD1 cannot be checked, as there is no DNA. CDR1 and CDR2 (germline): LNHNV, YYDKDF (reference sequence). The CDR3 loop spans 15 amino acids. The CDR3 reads CATSRGAGEADTQYF.

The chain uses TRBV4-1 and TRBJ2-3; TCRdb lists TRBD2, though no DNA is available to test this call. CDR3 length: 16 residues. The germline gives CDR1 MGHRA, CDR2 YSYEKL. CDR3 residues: CASSPDRGVGTDTQYF.

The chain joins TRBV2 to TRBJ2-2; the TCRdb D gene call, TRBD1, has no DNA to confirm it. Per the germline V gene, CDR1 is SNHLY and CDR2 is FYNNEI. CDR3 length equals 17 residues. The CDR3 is CASRLTGIQPNTGELFF.

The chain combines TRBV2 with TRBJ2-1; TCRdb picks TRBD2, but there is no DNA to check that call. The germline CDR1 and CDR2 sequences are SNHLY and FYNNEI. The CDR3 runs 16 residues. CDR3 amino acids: CASKSSGITSYNEQFF.

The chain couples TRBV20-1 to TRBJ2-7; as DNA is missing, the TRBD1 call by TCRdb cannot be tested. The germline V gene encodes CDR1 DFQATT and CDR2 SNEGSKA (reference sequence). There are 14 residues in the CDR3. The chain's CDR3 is CSALHRDGSYEQYF.

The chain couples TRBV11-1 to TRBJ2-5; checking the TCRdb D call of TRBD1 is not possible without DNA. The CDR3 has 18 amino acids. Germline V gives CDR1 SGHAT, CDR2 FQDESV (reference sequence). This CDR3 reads CASSLVPQGSGYQETQYF.

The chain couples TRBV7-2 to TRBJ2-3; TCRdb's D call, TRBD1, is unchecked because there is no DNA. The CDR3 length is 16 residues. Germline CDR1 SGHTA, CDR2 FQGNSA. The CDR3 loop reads CASSLYGGVKADTQYF.

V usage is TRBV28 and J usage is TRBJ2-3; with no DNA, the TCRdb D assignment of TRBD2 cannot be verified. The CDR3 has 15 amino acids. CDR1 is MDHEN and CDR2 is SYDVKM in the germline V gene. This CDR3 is CASSRVGSARDTQYF.

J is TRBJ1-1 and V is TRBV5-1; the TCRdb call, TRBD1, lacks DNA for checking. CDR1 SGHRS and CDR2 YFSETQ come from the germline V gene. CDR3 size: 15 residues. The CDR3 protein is CASSRGGEVGTEAFF.

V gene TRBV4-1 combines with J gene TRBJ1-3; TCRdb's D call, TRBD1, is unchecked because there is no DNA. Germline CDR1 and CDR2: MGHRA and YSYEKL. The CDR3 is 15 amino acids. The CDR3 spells CASSPGQGGGNTIYF.

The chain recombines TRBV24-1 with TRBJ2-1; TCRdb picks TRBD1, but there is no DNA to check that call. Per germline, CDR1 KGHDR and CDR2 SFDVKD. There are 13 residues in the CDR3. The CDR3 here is CATRNRGNDEQFF.